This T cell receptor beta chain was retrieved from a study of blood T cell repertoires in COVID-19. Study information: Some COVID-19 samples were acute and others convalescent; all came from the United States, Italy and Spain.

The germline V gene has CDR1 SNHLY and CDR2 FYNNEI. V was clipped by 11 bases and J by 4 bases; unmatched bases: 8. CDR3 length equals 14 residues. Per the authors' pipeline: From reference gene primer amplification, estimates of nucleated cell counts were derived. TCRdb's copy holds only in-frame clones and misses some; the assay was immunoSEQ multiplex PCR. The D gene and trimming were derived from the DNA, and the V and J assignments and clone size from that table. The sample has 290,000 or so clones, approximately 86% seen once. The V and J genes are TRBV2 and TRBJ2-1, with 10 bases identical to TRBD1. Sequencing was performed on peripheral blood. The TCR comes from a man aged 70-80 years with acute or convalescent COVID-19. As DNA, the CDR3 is TGTGCCGGACAGGGGGTGATTAGGTACAATGAGCAGTTCTTC. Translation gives CAGQGVIRYNEQFF.